This T cell receptor beta chain was captured by sequencing in a study of blood T cell repertoires in COVID-19 (dated by TCRdb to 2019 to 2021). About the full investigation: The collaborator samples originated in the United States, Italy and Spain and spanned the acute and convalescent phases of COVID-19. A freely available public database, intended as a resource for researchers studying the immune response to SARS-CoV-2, is where the repertoires were released. HLA class I and class II types, where available, came from metadata supplied by the sample provider rather than from assay-based typing. Subjects who had been exposed to COVID-19, were actively infected with it, or had recovered from it provided the deeply sampled blood TCRbeta repertoires that made up the dataset. Samples came from the ongoing ImmuneRACE study (first 160 participants) plus 1,254 subjects from 6 global collaborators. A de-identified subject ID, COVID-19 status, age in years and sex were almost always included in the sample metadata. The prospective study material was composed of cDNA or gDNA derived from T cells, B-cell-depleted T cells, or PBMCs.

The CDR3 sequence holds 16 residues, the cysteine and phenylalanine included. Only the CDR3 portion is preserved as DNA: 48 bases, with reading frame beginning at the first base. CDR1 and CDR2 were assigned from the germline V gene (reference sequence) as SEHNR and FQNEAQ. Relative to germline, V is missing 3 bases and J is missing 1 base, with 8 bases of the junction outside any gene match. TCRbeta CDR3 regions were amplified from genomic DNA by means of the immunoSEQ Assay, a bias-controlled multiplex PCR. In the authors' own workflow: Nucleated cell counts per sample were estimated from amplification of reference gene primers within the assay. To quantify the absolute abundance of each unique TCRbeta CDR3 rearrangement, sequence reads were collapsed and filtered. For each sample, productive Simpson clonality was calculated as the square root of Simpson's diversity index over productive rearrangements. TCRdb carries this immuneACCESS record with in-frame sequences only. Its versions omit some clonotypes, under half of them owing to an unresolved V gene in the studies checked, with the rest unexplained. D and trimming were read from the DNA, whereas the V and J calls and clone size are those reported in that table. In this sample the table shows a few hundred thousand clones, 70% to 85% of which occur a single time. Together, the top ten hold 1.2% to 1.5% of the sample.

A second Seattle source provided samples from volunteer blood donors who had recovered from COVID-19. Collaborating institutions collected whole blood in K2EDTA tubes following their own protocols. For TCRbeta analysis, collaborators shipped samples as frozen whole blood, isolated PBMCs, or DNA extracted from either of those sample types. The full study reports these points: The quantity of clinical and demographic metadata differed by source and by participant and was supplied without curation.

This clone appeared a single time. The antigen this receptor binds is unknown. The record has no base qualities; no much larger clone is one base away. The chain joins TRBV7-9 to TRBJ1-1, with 7 bases in between that match TRBD1. Sequencing was done on a sample of peripheral blood. The clonotype comes from a woman in her 40s who had recovered from COVID-19. In nucleotides, the sequence is TGTGCCAGCAGCTTCCTAAAGACAGGGAAGAACACTGAAGCTTTCTTT. It translates as CASSFLKTGKNTEAFF.